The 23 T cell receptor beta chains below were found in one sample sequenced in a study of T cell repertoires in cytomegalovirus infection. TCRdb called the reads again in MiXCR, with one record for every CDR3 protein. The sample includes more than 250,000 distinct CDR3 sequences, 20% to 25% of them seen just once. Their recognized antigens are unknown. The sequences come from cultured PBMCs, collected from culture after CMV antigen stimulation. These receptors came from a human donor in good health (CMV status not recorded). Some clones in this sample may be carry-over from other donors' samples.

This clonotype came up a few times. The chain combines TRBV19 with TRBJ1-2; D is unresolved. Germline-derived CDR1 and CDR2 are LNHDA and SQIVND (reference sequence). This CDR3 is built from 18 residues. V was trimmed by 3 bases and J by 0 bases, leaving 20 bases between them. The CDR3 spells CASSIYLTPTKANYGYTF. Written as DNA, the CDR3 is TGTGCCAGTAGTATTTACCTGACACCCACAAAAGCTAACTATGGCTACACCTTC.

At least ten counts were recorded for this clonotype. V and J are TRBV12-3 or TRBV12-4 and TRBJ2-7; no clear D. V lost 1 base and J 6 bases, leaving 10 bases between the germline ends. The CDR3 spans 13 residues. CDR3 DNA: TGTGCCAGCAGTTTAGTATTTGGCGGCGAGCAGTACGTC. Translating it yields CASSLVFGGEQYV.

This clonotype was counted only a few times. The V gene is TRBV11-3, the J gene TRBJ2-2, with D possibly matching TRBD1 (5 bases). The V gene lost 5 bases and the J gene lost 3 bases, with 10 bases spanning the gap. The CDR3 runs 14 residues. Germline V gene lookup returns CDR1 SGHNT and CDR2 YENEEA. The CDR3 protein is CASSPDSYTGELFF. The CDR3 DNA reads TGTGCCAGCAGCCCCGACAGTTACACCGGGGAGCTGTTTTTT. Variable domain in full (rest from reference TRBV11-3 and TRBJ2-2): EAGVVQSPRYKIIEKKQPVAFWCNPISGHNTLYWYLQNLGQGPELLIRYENEEAVDDSQLPKDRFSAERLKGVDSTLKIQPAELGDSAVYLCASSPDSYTGELFFGEGSRLTVL.

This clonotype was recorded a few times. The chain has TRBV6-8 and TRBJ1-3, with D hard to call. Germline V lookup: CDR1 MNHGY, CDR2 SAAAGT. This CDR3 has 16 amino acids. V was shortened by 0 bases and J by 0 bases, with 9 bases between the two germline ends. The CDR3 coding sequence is TGTGCCAGCAGTTACTCTGCGGAAATCTCTGGAAACACCATATATTTT. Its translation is CASSYSAEISGNTIYF.

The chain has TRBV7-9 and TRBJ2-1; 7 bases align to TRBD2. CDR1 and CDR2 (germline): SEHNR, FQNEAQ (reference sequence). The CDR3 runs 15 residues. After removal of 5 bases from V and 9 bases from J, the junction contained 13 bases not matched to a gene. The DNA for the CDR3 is TGTGCCAGCAGCACAAAGCGGACTAGATGGAGTGAGCAGTTCTTC. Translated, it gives CASSTKRTRWSEQFF.

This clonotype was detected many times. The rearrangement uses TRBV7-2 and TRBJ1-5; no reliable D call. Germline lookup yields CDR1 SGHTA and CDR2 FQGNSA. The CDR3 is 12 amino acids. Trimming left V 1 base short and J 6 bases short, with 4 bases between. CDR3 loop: CASSLGSQPQHF. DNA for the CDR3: TGTGCCAGCAGCTTAGGAAGTCAGCCCCAGCATTTT.

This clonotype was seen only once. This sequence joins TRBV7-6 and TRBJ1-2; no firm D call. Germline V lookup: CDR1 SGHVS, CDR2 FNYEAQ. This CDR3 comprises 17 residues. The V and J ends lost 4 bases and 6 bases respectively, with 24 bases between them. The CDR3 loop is CASSSATFSGARHGYTF. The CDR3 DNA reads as TGTGCCAGCAGCTCAGCAACTTTCTCGGGAGCTAGGCATGGCTACACCTTC.

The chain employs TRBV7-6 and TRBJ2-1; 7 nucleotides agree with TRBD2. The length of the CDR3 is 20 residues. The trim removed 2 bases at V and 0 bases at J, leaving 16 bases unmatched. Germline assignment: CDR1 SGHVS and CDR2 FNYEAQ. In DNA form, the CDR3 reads TGTGCCAGCAGCTTACTAGTGAGGCTGGCGGGAGACAGCTCCTACAATGAGCAGTTCTTC. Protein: CASSLLVRLAGDSSYNEQFF.

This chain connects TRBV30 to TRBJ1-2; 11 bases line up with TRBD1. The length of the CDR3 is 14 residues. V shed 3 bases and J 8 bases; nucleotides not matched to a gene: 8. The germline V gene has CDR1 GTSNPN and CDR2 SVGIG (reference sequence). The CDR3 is CAWSIGQGALGYTF. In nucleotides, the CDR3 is TGTGCCTGGAGCATCGGACAGGGGGCTCTCGGCTACACCTTC.

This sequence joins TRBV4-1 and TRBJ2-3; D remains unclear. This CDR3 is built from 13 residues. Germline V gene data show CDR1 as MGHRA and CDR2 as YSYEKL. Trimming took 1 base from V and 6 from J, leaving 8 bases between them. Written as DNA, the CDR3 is TGCGCCAGCAGCCAAGTAATTCCCGATACGCAGTATTTT. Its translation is CASSQVIPDTQYF.

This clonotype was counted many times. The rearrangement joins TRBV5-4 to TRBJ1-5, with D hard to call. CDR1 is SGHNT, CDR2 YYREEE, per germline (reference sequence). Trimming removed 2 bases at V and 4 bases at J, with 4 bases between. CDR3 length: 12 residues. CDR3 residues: CASSLPNQPQHF. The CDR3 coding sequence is TGTGCCAGCAGCTTACCGAATCAGCCCCAGCATTTT.

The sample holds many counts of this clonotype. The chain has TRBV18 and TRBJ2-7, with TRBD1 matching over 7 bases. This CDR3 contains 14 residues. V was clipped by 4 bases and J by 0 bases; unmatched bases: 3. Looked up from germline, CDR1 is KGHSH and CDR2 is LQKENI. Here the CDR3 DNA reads TGTGCCAGCTCACAGACAGGGACCTCCTACGAGCAGTACTTC. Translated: CASSQTGTSYEQYF.

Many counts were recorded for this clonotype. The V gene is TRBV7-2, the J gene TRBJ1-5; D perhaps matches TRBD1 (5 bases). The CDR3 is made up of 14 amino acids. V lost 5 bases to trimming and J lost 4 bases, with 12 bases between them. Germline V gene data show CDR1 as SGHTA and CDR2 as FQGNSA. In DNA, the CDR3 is TGTGCCAGCAGCCGTCTGGGGGGAAATCAGCCCCAGCATTTT. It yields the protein CASSRLGGNQPQHF.

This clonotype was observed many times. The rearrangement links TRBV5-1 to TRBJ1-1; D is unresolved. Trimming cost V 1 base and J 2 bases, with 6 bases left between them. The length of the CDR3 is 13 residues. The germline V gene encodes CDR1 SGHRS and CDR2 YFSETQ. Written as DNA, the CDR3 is TGCGCCAGCAGCTTGATGGGAAACACTGAAGCTTTCTTT. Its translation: CASSLMGNTEAFF. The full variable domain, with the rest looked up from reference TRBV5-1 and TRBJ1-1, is KAGVTQTPRYLIKTRGQQVTLSCSPISGHRSVSWYQQTPGQGLQFLFEYFSETQRNKGNFPGRFSGRQFSNSRSEMNVSTLELGDSALYLCASSLMGNTEAFFGQGTRLTVV.

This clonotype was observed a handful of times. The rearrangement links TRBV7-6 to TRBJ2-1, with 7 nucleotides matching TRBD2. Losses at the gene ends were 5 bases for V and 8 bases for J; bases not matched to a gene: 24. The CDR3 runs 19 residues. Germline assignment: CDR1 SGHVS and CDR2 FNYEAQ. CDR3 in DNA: TGTGCCAGCAGCAAATGGTCATTAGAGGGAGGGCCTTTGTTGTATGAGCAGTTCTTC. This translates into CASSKWSLEGGPLLYEQFF.

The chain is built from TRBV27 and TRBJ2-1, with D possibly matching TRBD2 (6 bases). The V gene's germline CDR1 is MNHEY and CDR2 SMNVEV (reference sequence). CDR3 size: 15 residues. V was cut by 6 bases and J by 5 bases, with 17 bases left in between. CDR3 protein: CASRRLGEGNNEQFF. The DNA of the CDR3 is TGTGCCAGCAGAAGACTAGGAGAAGGTAACAATGAGCAGTTCTTC.

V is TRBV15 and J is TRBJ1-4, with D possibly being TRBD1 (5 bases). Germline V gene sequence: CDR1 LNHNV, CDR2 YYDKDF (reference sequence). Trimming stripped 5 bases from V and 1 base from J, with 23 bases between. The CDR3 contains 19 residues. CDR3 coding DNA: TGTGCCACCAGCCCTACCCCAGGGCGGGTAGAAGTAACTAATGAAAAACTGTTTTTT. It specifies CATSPTPGRVEVTNEKLFF.

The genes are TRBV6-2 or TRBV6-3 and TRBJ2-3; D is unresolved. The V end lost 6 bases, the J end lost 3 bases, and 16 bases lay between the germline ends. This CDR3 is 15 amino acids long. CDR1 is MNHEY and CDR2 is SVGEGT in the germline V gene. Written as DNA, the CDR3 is TGTGCCAGCAGGCCAGGCCACAAACGAACAGATACGCAGTATTTT. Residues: CASRPGHKRTDTQYF.

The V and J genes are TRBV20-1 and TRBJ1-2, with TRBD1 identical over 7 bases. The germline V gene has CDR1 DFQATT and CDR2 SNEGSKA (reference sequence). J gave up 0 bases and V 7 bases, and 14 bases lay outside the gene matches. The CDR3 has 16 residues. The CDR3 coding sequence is TGCAGTGTAAGCCGGGACAGCGTTATTTCTAACTATGGCTACACCTTC. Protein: CSVSRDSVISNYGYTF.

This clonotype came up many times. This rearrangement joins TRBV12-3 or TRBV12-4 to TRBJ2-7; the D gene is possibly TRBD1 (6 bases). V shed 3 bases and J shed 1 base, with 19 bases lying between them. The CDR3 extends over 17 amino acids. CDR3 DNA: TGTGCCAGCAGTTTGGGGGTCAGGGGACCGGGGTCCTACGAGCAGTACGTC. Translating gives CASSLGVRGPGSYEQYV.

For the CDR3, the DNA is TGTGCCAGCCTCGTGACAGCCGAAGGTAATGGCTACACCTTC. Its protein product is CASLVTAEGNGYTF. The rearrangement joins TRBV28 to TRBJ1-2, with D perhaps TRBD1 (5 bases). CDR3 length: 14 amino acids. The V gene lost 8 bases and the J gene lost 6 bases, with 19 bases spanning the gap. Germline loops: CDR1 MDHEN, CDR2 SYDVKM.

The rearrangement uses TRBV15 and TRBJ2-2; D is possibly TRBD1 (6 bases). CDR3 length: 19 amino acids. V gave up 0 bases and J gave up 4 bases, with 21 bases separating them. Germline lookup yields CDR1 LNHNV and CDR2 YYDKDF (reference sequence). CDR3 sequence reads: CATSRDSPLGDTFTGELFF. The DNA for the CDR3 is TGTGCCACCAGCAGAGATTCTCCCCTCGGGGACACCTTCACCGGGGAGCTGTTTTTT.

CDR3 protein: CASSSNNGYTF. The CDR3 nucleotides are TGTGCCAGCAGCTCGAACAATGGCTACACCTTC. The chain carries TRBV7-2 and TRBJ1-2; D not resolved. CDR3 length: 11 amino acids. V was pared by 4 bases and J by 6 bases, with 6 bases between. Germline lookup yields CDR1 SGHTA and CDR2 FQGNSA.